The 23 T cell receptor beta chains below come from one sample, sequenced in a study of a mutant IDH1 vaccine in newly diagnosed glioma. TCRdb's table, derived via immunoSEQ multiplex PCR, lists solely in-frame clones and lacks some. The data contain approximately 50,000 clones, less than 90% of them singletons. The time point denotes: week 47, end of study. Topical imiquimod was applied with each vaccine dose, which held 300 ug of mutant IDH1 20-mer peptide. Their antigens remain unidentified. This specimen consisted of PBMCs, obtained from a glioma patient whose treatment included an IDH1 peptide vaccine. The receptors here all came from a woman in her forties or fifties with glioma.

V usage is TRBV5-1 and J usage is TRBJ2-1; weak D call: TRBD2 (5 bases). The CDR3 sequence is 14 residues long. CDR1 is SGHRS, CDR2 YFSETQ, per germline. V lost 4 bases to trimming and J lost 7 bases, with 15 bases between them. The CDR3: CASSPARERNEQFF. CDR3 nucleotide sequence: TGCGCCAGCAGCCCCGCGAGGGAGCGGAATGAGCAGTTCTTC.

The CDR3 nucleotides read TGTGCCAGCAGTGAGTTCCTGGGGACCGGGGAGCTGTTTTTT. Residues: CASSEFLGTGELFF. This chain joins TRBV6-4 and TRBJ2-2; D not certain. The CDR3 sequence is 14 residues long. Germline CDR1 reads MRHNA; CDR2 reads SNTAGT. The V gene lost 3 bases and the J gene lost 5 bases, with 10 bases spanning the gap.

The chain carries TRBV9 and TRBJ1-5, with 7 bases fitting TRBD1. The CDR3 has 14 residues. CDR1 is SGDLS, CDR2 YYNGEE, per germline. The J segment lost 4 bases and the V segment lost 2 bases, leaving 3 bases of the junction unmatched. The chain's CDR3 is CASSVWDSNQPQHF. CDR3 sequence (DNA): TGTGCCAGCAGCGTTTGGGACAGTAATCAGCCCCAGCATTTT.

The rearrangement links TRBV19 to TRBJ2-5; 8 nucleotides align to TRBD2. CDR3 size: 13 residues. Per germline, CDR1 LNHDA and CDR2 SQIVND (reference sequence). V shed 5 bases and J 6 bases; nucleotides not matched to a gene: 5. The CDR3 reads CASSLAGGQTQYF. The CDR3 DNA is TGTGCCAGTAGTCTGGCGGGGGGACAGACCCAGTACTTC.

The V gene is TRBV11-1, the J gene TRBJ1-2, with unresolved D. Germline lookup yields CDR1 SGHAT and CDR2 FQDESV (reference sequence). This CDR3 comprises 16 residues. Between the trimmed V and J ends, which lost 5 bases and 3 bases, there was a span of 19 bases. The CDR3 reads CASSSFRPGIHYGYTF. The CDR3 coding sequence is TGTGCCAGCAGCAGCTTTCGCCCCGGGATTCACTATGGCTACACCTTC.

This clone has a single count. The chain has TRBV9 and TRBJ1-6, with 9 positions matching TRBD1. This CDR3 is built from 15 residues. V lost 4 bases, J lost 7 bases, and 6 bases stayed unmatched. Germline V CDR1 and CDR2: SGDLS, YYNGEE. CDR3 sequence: CASSPRDRENSPLHF. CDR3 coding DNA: TGTGCCAGCAGCCCTAGGGACAGGGAGAATTCACCCCTCCACTTT.

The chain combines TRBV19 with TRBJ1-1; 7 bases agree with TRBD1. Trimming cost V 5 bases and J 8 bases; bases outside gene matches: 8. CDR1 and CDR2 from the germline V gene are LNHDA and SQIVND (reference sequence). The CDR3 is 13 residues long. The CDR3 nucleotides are TGTGCCAGTAGTCCTGGGACAGAACGAGAAGCTTTCTTT. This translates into CASSPGTEREAFF.

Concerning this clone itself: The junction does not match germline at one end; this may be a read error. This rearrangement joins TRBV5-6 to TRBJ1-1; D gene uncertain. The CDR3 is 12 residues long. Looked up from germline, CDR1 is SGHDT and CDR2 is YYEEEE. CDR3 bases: TGTGCCAGCAGCTTGGGAACAATCCTCACTGAGTTT. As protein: CASSLGTILTEF. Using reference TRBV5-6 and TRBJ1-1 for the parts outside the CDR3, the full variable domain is DAGVTQSPTHLIKTRGQQVTLRCSPKSGHDTVSWYQQALGQGPQFIFQYYEEEERQRGNFPDRFSGHQFPNYSSELNVNALLLGDSALYLCASSLGTILTEFGQGTRLTVV.

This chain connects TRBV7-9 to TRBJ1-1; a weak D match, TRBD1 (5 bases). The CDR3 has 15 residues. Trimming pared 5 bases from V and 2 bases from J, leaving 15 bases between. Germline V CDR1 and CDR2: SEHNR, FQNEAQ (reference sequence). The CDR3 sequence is CASSRRGRDNTEAFF. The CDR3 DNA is TGTGCCAGCAGCCGACGAGGCAGGGATAACACTGAAGCTTTCTTT. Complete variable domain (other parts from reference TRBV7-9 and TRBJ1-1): DTGVSQNPRHKITKRGQNVTFRCDPISEHNRLYWYRQTLGQGPEFLTYFQNEAQLEKSRLLSDRFSAERPKGSFSTLEIQRTEQGDSAMYLCASSRRGRDNTEAFFGQGTRLTVV.

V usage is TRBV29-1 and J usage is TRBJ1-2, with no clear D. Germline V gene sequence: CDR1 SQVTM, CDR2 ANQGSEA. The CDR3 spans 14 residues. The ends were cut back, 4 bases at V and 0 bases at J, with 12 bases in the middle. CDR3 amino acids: CSVVTGRANYGYTF. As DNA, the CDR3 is TGCAGCGTTGTCACCGGCCGAGCTAACTATGGCTACACCTTC.

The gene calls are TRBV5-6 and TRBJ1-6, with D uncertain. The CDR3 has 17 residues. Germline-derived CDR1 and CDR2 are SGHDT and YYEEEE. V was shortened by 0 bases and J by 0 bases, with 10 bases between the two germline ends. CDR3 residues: CASSLGTVSSYNSPLHF. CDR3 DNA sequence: TGTGCCAGCAGCTTGGGAACGGTCAGCTCCTATAATTCACCCCTCCACTTT.

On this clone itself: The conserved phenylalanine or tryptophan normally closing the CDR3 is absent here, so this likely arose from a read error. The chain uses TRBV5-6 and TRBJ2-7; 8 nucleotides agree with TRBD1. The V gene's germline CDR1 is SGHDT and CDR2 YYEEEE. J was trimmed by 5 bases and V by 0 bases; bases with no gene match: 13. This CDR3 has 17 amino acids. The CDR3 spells CASSLGPPGQGRNEQYL. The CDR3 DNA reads TGTGCCAGCAGCTTGGGACCTCCCGGACAGGGACGTAACGAGCAGTACCTC.

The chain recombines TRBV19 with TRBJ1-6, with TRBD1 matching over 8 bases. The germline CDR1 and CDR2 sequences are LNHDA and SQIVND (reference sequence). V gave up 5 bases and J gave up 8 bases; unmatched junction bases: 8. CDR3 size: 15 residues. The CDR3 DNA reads TGTGCCAGTAGTCCCCGACAGGGGCTGGATTCACCCCTCCACTTT. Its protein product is CASSPRQGLDSPLHF.

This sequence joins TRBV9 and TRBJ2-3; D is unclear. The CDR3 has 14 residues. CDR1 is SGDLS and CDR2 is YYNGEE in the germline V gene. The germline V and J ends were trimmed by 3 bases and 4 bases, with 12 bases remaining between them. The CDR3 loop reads CASSESPIADTQYF. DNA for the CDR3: TGTGCCAGCAGCGAGTCCCCAATTGCAGATACGCAGTATTTT.

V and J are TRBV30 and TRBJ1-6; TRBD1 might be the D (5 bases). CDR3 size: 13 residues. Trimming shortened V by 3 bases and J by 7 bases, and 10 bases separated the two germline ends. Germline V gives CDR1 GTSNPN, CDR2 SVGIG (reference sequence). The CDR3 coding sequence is TGTGCCTGGAGGGGGCTGGGGAATTCACCCCTCCACTTT. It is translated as CAWRGLGNSPLHF. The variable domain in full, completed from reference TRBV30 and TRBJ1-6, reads SQTIHQWPATLVQPVGSPLSLECTVEGTSNPNLYWYRQAAGRGLQLLFYSVGIGQISSEVPQNLSASRPQDRQFILSSKKLLLSDSGFYLCAWRGLGNSPLHFGNGTRLTVT.

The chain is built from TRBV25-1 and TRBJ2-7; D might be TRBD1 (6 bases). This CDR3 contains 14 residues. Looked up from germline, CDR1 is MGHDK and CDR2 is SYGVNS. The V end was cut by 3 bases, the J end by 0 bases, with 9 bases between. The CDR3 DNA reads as TGTGCCAGCAGTGACTCAGGGGCCTCCTACGAGCAGTACTTC. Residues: CASSDSGASYEQYF.

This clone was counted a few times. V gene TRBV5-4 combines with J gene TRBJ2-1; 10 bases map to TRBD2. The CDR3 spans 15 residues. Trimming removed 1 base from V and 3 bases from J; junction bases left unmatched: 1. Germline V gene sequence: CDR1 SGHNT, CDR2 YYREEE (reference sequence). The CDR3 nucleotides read TGTGCCAGCAGCTTGACTAGCGGGGACTACAATGAGCAGTTCTTC. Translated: CASSLTSGDYNEQFF. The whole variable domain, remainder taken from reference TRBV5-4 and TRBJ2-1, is ETGVTQSPTHLIKTRGQQVTLRCSSQSGHNTVSWYQQALGQGPQFIFQYYREEENGRGNFPPRFSGLQFPNYSSELNVNALELDDSALYLCASSLTSGDYNEQFFGPGTRLTVL.

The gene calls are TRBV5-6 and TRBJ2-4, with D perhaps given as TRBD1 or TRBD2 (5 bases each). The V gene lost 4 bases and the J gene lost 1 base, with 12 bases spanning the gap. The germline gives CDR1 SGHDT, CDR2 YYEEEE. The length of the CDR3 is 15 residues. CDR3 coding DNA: TGTGCCAGCAGCCAGGGACCGAGCGCCAAAAACATTCAGTACTTC. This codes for CASSQGPSAKNIQYF.

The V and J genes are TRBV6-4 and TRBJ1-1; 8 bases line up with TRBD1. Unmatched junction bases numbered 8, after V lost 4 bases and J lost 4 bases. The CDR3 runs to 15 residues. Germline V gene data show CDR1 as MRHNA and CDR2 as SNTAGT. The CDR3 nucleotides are TGTGCCAGCAGTGCCAACGACAGGGGTGGCACTGAAGCTTTCTTT. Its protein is CASSANDRGGTEAFF.

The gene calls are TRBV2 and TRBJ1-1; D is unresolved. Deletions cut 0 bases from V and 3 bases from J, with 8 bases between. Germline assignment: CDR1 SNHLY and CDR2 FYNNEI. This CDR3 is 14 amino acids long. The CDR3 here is CASSEARGYTEAFF. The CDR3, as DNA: TGTGCCAGCAGTGAAGCGCGTGGGTACACTGAAGCTTTCTTT.

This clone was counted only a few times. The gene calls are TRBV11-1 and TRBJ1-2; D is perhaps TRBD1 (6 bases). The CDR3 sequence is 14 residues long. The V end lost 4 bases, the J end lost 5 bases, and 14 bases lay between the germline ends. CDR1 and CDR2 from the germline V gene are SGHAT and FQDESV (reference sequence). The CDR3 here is CASSSRTAPYGYTF. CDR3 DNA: TGTGCCAGCAGCTCCCGGACAGCTCCTTATGGCTACACCTTC.

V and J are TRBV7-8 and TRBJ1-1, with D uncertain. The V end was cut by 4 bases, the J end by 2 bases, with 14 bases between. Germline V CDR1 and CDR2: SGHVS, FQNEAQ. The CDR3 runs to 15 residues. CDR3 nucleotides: TGTGCCAGCAGCTGGGGATCGGGGTCCAACACTGAAGCTTTCTTT. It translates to CASSWGSGSNTEAFF.

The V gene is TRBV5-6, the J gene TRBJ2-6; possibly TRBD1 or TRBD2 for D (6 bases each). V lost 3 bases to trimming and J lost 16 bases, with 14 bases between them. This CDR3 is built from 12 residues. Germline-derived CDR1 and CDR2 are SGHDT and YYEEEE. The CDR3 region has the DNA TGTGCCAGCAGCTCCATGGAGGGGGTACTGACTTTC. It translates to CASSSMEGVLTF.